This TCR beta chain emerged from a study of T cells in Graves' hyperthyroidism and ophthalmopathy. Under 3 months was the duration of disease in ophthalmopathy patients, who also had a Clinical Activity Score of at least 3 and a NOSPECS grade of at least 4. Exclusions: uncontrolled infection, other autoimmune disease, pregnancy, lactation. The CDR3 contains 16 residues. V was cut by 2 bases and J by 7 bases, with 17 bases left in between. Germline CDR1 is PRHDT and CDR2 is FYEKMQ (reference sequence). As concerns this clonotype: This clone may be a read error of a much larger clone one base away.

What was amplified from RNA transcripts were TCR beta CDR3 regions. An initial round of RT-PCR targeting the TCR CDR3 relied on the HTBI primer set. TCRdb re-derived calls from the multiplex PCR reads in MiXCR, one entry per CDR3 protein. The sample has over 350,000 distinct CDR3 sequences, 11% to 15% seen once. This receptor was taken from a man in his fifties with Graves' ophthalmopathy. The chain joins TRBV13 to TRBJ2-2, with D possibly matching TRBD2 (5 bases). The sequenced material came from blood. CDR3 protein: CASSLIARLMNGELFF. In nucleotides, the CDR3 is TGTGCCAGCAGCTTAATAGCGAGATTGATGAACGGGGAGCTGTTTTTT.